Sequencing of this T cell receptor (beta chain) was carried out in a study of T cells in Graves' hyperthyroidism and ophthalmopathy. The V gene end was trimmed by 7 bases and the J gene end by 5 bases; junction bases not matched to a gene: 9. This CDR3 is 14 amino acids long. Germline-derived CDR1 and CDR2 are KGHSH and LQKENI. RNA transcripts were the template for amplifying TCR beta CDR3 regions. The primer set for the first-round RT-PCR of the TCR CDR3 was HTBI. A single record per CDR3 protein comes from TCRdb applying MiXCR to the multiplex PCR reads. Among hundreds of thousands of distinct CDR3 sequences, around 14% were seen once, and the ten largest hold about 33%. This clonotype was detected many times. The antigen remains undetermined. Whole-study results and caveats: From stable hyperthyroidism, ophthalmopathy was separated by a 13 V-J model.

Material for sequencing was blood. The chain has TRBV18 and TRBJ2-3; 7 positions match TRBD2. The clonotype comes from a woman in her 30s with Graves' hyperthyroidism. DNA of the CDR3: TGTGCCAGCTTAAGGGGACTACCCCAAGATACGCAGTATTTT. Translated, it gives CASLRGLPQDTQYF.